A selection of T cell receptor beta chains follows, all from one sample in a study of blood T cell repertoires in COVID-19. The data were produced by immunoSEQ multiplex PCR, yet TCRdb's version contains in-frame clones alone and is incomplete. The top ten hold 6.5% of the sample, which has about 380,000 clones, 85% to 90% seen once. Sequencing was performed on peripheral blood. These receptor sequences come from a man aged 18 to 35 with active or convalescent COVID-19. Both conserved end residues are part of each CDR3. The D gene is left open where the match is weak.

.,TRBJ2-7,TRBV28,CASSPPRGTYEQYF,TGTGCCAGCAGCCCCCCCAGGGGCACCTACGAGCAGTACTTC
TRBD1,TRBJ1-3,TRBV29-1,CSALAGGDTIYF,TGCAGCGCCTTGGCAGGGGGTGACACCATATATTTT
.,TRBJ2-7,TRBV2,CASLGREVDEQYF,TGTGCCAGCTTGGGTAGAGAGGTCGACGAGCAGTACTTC
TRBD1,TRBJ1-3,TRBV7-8,CASSSGTGGTGNTIYF,TGTGCCAGCAGCTCAGGGACAGGGGGCACTGGAAACACCATATATTTT
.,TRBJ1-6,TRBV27,CASTLSDGGSLHF,TGTGCCAGCACCCTCTCCGACGGAGGGTCCCTCCACTTT
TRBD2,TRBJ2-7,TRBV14,CASSTRTSGRDEQYF,TGTGCCAGCAGCACCCGGACTAGCGGGAGGGACGAGCAGTACTTC
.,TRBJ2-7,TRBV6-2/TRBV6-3,CASSYSGTQDEQYF,TGTGCCAGCAGTTACTCAGGGACACAAGACGAGCAGTACTTC
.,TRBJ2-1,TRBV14,CASSQDIVAEQFF,TGTGCCAGCAGCCAAGATATCGTGGCTGAGCAGTTCTTC
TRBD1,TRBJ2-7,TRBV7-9,CASSLGDRVYEQYF,TGTGCCAGCAGCTTAGGGGACAGGGTCTACGAGCAGTACTTC
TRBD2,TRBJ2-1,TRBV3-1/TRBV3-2,CASSHRRGEGDEQFF,TGTGCCAGCAGCCACCGGCGGGGGGAAGGGGATGAGCAGTTCTTC
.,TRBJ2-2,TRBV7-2,CASSLRRGMDGELFF,TGTGCCAGCAGCTTAAGGCGGGGTATGGACGGGGAGCTGTTTTTT
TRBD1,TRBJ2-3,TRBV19,CASKPGQGRTDTQYF,TGTGCCAGTAAACCGGGACAGGGGCGCACAGATACGCAGTATTTT
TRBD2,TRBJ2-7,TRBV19,CASSLSPGLAGGPREQYF,TGTGCCAGTAGCCTATCCCCGGGACTAGCGGGAGGGCCGCGTGAGCAGTACTTC
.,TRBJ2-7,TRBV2,CASTLEVSYEQYF,TGTGCCAGCACCCTAGAGGTCTCCTACGAGCAGTACTTC
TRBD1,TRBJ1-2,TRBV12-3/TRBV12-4,CASSGQGVYGYTF,TGTGCCAGCAGTGGACAGGGGGTCTATGGCTACACCTTC
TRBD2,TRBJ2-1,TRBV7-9,CASSMGTSGIVYEQFF,TGTGCCAGCAGCATGGGGACTAGCGGGATTGTGTATGAGCAGTTCTTC
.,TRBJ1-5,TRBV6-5,CASSYDRGYQPQHF,TGTGCCAGCAGTTACGACCGGGGATACCAGCCCCAGCATTTT
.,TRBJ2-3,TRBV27,CASSGNMDQYF,TGTGCCAGCAGCGGGAATATGGATCAGTATTTT